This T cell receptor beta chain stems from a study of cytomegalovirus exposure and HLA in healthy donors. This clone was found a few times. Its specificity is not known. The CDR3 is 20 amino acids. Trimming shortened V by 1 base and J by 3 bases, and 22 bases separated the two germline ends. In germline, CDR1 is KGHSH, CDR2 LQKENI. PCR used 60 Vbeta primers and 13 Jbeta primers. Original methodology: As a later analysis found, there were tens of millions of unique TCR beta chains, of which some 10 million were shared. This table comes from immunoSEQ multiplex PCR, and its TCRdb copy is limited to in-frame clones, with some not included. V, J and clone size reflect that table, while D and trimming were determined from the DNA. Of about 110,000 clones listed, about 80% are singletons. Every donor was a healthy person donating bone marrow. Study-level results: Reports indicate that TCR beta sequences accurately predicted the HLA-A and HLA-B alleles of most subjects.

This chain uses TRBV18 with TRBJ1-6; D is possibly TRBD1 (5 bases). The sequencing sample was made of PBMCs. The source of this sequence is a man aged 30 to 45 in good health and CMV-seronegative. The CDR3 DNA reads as TGTGCCAGCTCACCACAGCCCCGCGGGACGACGTTGGTCTATAATTCACCCCTCCACTTT. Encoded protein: CASSPQPRGTTLVYNSPLHF.